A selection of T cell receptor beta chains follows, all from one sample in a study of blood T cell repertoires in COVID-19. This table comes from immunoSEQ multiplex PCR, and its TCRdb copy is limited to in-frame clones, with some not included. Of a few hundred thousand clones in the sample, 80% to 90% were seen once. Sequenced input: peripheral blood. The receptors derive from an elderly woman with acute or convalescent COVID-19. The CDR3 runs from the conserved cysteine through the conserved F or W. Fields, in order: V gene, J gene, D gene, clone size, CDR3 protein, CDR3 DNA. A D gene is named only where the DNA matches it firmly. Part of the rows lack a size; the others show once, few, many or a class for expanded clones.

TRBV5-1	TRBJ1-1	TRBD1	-	CASSSMGQANTEAFF	TGCGCCAGCAGCTCAATGGGACAGGCGAACACTGAAGCTTTCTTT
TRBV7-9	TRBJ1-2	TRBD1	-	CASSSTGTANYGYTF	TGTGCCAGCAGCTCAACCGGGACAGCTAACTATGGCTACACCTTC
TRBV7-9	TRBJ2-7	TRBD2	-	CASSAGRLAGPSSYEQYF	TGTGCCAGCAGCGCTGGCCGGCTAGCGGGGCCGAGCTCCTACGAGCAGTACTTC
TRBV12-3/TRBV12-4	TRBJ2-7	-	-	CASSPMSYEQYF	TGTGCCAGCAGCCCCATGTCCTACGAGCAGTACTTC
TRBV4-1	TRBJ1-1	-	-	CASSQELSGWGAFF	TGCGCCAGCAGCCAAGAGCTATCGGGATGGGGAGCTTTCTTT
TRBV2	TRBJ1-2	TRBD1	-	CASNIGTGNYGYTF	TGTGCCAGCAACATTGGGACAGGAAACTATGGCTACACCTTC
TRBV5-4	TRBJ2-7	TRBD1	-	CASSQKTGNYEQYF	TGTGCCAGCAGCCAAAAGACAGGGAACTACGAGCAGTACTTC
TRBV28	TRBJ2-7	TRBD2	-	CASGTGGPREQYF	TGTGCCAGCGGTACGGGAGGGCCGAGGGAGCAGTACTTC
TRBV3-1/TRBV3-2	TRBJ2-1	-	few	CASSAGTSGEQFF	TGTGCCAGCAGCGCGGGGACCTCGGGGGAGCAGTTCTTC
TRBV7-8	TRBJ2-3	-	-	CASSLERRGLSTDTQYF	TGTGCCAGCAGCTTAGAAAGGAGGGGGCTTAGCACAGATACGCAGTATTTT
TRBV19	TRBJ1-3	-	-	CASSIRQGGGNTIYF	TGTGCCAGTAGTATCCGGCAGGGTGGTGGAAACACCATATATTTT
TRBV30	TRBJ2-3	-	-	CAWRVDWARDTQYF	TGTGCCTGGAGAGTGGACTGGGCCCGGGATACGCAGTATTTT
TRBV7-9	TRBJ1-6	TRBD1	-	CASSKGTGGVSPLHF	TGTGCCAGCAGCAAGGGGACAGGGGGAGTTTCACCCCTCCACTTT
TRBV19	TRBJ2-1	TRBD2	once	CASSLGLAGGDEQFF	TGTGCCAGTAGTCTCGGACTAGCGGGAGGCGATGAGCAGTTCTTC
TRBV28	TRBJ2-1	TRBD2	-	CASNPSLATVYNEQFF	TGTGCCAGCAACCCGTCACTAGCGACCGTTTACAATGAGCAGTTCTTC
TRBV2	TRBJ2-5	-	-	CASSVGPLQTLQETQYF	TGTGCCAGCAGTGTTGGGCCATTGCAGACACTCCAAGAGACCCAGTACTTC
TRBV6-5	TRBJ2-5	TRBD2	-	CASSYSTGGSQETQYF	TGTGCCAGCAGTTACTCGACGGGCGGGAGCCAGGAGACCCAGTACTTC
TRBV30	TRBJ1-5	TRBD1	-	CASQQGAHQPQHF	TGTGCCTCCCAACAGGGGGCGCATCAGCCCCAGCATTTT
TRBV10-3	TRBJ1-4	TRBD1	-	CAISEDRGDEKLFF	TGTGCCATCAGTGAGGACAGGGGGGATGAAAAACTGTTTTTT
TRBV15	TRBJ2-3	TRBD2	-	CATSRFTLAGDTQYF	TGTGCCACCAGCAGATTTACGCTAGCGGGAGATACGCAGTATTTT
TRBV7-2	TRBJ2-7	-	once	CASSEVTEQYF	TGTGCCAGCAGCGAGGTTACAGAGCAGTACTTC
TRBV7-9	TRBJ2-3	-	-	CASSLVRDTQYF	TGTGCCAGCAGCTTAGTGAGGGATACGCAGTATTTT
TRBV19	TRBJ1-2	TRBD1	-	CASSIAQGVHGYTF	TGTGCCAGTAGTATCGCGCAGGGGGTACATGGCTACACCTTC
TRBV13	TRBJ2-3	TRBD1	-	CASSLYTLPTGDRGFRDTQYF	TGTGCCAGCAGCCTTTACACCCTTCCTACGGGGGACAGGGGTTTTCGAGATACGCAGTATTTT
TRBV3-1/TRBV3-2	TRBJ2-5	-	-	CASSPTGRETQYF	TGTGCCAGCAGCCCGACAGGGAGGGAGACCCAGTACTTC
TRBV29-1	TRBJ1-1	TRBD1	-	CSVDRGRMAEAFF	TGCAGCGTTGATAGGGGGCGCATGGCTGAAGCTTTCTTT
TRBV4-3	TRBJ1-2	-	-	CASSHQTAVDGYTF	TGCGCCAGCAGCCACCAGACAGCAGTTGATGGCTACACCTTC
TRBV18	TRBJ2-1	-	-	CASSPPNSGESYNEQFF	TGTGCCAGCTCACCACCCAATTCGGGAGAGTCCTACAATGAGCAGTTCTTC
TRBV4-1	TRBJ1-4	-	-	CASSQDSGPAEKLFF	TGCGCCAGCAGCCAAGATTCAGGGCCTGCCGAAAAACTGTTTTTT
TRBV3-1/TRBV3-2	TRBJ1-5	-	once	CASSQGAGPNQPQHF	TGTGCCAGCAGCCAAGGGGCTGGGCCGAATCAGCCCCAGCATTTT
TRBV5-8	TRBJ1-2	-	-	CASSPDAQRTYGYTF	TGTGCCAGCAGCCCGGACGCTCAGAGGACTTATGGCTACACCTTC
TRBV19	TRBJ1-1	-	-	CASSIGGGTEAFF	TGTGCCAGTAGTATAGGAGGGGGCACTGAAGCTTTCTTT
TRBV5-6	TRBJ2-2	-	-	CASSRRGANTGELFF	TGTGCCAGCAGCCGCAGGGGGGCGAACACCGGGGAGCTGTTTTTT
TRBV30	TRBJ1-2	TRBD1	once	CAWSPGTVYGYTF	TGTGCCTGGAGTCCCGGGACAGTATATGGCTACACCTTC
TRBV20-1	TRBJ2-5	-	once	CSASAPRGREETQYF	TGCAGTGCTAGTGCCCCGCGGGGCCGGGAAGAGACCCAGTACTTC
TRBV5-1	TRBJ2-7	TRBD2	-	CASSPGLAGGPGYYEQYF	TGCGCCAGCAGCCCGGGACTAGCGGGAGGTCCGGGATACTACGAGCAGTACTTC
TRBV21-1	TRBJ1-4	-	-	CASSKVGGQGNEKLFF	TGTGCCAGCAGCAAAGTAGGAGGGCAGGGAAATGAAAAACTGTTTTTT
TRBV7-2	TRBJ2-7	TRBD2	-	CASSLTSGGSLSYEQYF	TGTGCCAGCAGCTTGACTAGCGGGGGGTCGCTTTCCTACGAGCAGTACTTC
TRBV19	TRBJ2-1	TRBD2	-	CASSMAGASYNEQFF	TGTGCCAGTAGTATGGCGGGAGCCTCCTACAATGAGCAGTTCTTC
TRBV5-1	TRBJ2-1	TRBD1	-	CASGLTGTYNEQFF	TGCGCCAGCGGCCTGACAGGGACCTACAATGAGCAGTTCTTC
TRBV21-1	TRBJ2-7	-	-	CASSKEKQSYEQYF	TGTGCCAGCAGCAAAGAAAAACAGTCCTACGAGCAGTACTTC
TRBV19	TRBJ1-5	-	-	CASAERGGGQPQHF	TGTGCCAGTGCAGAACGGGGGGGCGGGCAGCCCCAGCATTTT
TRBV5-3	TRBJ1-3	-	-	CARSCRDGTTRGNTIYF	TGTGCCAGAAGCTGTCGGGACGGGACGACTAGGGGAAACACCATATATTTT
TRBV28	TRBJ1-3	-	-	CASSFPGGGFHLAGNTIYF	TGTGCCAGCAGTTTCCCGGGGGGCGGATTTCATTTGGCTGGAAACACCATATATTTT
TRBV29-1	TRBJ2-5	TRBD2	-	CSVRLAEETQYF	TGCAGCGTTCGACTAGCGGAAGAGACCCAGTACTTC
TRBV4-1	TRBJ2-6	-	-	CASSQNRESAGANVLTF	TGCGCCAGCAGCCAAAACAGGGAATCGGCTGGGGCCAACGTCCTGACTTTC
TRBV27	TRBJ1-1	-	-	CASRRTEAGEAFF	TGTGCCAGCAGACGGACGGAGGCGGGTGAAGCTTTCTTT
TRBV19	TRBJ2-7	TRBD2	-	CASSTSSWERENYEQYF	TGTGCCAGTAGTACTTCCTCCTGGGAGCGGGAGAACTACGAGCAGTACTTC
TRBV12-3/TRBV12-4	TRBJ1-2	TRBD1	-	CASSPDRVYGYTF	TGTGCCAGCAGTCCGGACAGGGTTTATGGCTACACCTTC
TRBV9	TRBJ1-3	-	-	CASSEGVKGVHGNTIYF	TGTGCCAGCAGCGAAGGGGTCAAAGGGGTACATGGAAACACCATATATTTT
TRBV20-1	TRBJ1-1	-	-	CSASTGTGGTEAFF	TGCAGTGCTAGTACGGGGACGGGGGGGACTGAAGCTTTCTTT
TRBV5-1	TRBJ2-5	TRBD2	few	CASSRTSGTEETQYF	TGCGCCAGCAGCCGGACTAGCGGGACAGAAGAGACCCAGTACTTC
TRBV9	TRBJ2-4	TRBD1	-	CARTGAPRESKNIQYF	TGTGCCCGGACAGGGGCCCCCAGGGAGAGCAAAAACATTCAGTACTTC
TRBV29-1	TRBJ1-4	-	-	CSVEQGEKLFF	TGCAGCGTTGAACAGGGTGAAAAACTGTTTTTT
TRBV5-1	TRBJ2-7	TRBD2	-	CASSGRTSGKVEQYF	TGCGCCAGCAGCGGGAGGACTAGCGGGAAGGTCGAGCAGTACTTC
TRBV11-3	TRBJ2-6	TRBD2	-	CASSLVTVAGGAGANVLTF	TGTGCCAGCAGCTTAGTGACGGTAGCGGGAGGGGCTGGGGCCAACGTCCTGACTTTC
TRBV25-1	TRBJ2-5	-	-	CASSEWGHSLAETQYF	TGTGCCAGCAGTGAATGGGGACATTCTTTGGCGGAGACCCAGTACTTC
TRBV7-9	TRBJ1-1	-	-	CASTLSGVTEAFF	TGTGCCAGTACTCTATCGGGGGTCACTGAAGCTTTCTTT
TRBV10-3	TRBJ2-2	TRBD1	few	CAISEGTGNTGELFF	TGTGCCATCAGTGAGGGGACAGGGAACACCGGGGAGCTGTTTTTT
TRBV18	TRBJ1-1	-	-	CASSFEGYYNTEAFF	TGTGCCAGCTCTTTTGAGGGCTACTACAACACTGAAGCTTTCTTT